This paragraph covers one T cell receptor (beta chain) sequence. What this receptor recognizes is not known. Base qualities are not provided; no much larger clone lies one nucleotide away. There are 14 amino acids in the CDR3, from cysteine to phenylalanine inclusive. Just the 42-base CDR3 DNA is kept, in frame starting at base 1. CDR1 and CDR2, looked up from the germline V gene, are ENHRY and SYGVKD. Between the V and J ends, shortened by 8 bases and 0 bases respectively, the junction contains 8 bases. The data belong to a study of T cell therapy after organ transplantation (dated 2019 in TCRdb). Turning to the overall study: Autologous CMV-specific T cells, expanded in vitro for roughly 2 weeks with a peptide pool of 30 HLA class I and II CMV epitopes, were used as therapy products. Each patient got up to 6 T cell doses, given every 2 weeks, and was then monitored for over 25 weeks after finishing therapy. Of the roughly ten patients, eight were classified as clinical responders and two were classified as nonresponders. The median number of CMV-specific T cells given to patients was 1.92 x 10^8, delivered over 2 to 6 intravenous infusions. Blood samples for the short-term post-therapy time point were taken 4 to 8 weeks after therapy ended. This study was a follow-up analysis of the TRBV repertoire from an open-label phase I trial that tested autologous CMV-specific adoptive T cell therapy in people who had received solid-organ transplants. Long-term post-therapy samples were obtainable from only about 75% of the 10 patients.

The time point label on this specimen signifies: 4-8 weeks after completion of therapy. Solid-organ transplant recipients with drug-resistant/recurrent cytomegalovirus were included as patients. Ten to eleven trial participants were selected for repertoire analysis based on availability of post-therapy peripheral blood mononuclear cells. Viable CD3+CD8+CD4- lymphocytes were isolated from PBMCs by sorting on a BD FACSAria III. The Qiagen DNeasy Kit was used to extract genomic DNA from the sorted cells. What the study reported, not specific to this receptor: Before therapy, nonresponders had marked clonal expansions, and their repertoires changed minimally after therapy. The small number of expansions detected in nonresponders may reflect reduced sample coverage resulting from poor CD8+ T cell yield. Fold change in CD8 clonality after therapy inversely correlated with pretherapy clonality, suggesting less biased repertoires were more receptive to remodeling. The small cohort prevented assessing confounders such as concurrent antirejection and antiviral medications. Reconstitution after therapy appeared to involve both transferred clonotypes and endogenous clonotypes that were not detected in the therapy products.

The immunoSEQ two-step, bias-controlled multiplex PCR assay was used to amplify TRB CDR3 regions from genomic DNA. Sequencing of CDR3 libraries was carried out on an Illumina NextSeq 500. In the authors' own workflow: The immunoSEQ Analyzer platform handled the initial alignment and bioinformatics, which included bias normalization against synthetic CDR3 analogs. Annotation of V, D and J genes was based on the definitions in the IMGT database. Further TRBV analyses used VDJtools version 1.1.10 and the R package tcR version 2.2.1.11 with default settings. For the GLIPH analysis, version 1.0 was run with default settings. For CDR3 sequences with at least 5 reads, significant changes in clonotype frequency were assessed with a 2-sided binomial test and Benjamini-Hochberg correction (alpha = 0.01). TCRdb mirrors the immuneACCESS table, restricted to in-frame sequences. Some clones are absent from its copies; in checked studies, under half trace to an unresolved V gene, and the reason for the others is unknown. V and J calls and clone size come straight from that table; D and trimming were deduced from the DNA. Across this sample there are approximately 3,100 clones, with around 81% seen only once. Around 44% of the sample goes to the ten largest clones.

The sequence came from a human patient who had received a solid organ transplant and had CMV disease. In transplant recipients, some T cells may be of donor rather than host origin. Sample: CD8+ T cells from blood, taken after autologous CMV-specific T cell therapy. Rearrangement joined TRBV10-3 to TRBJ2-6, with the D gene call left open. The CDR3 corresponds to CAISADSGANVLTF. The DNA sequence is TGTGCCATCTCCGCAGACTCTGGGGCCAACGTCCTGACTTTC.